Below are 5 T cell receptor beta chains sequenced from a single sample in a study of blood T cell repertoires in COVID-19. Repertoires were generated with immunoSEQ multiplex PCR, while TCRdb's copy carries only in-frame clones and drops some. The sample shows about 220,000 clones, around 80% of them seen only once. The sample consisted of peripheral blood. All receptors derive from a man aged 25-40 years with active or convalescent COVID-19.

This sequence joins TRBV7-9 and TRBJ2-3; the D is unclear. V lost 6 bases and J 5 bases, leaving 9 bases between the germline ends. Germline CDR1 is SEHNR and CDR2 is FQNEAQ (reference sequence). CDR3 size: 12 residues. The CDR3 DNA is TGTGCCAGCAGGTCGCGTGTAGATACGCAGTATTTT. Amino acid sequence: CASRSRVDTQYF.

The chain couples TRBV5-5 to TRBJ1-5; D is unclear. V was cut by 4 bases and J by 1 base, with 9 bases left in between. This CDR3 has 14 amino acids. The germline V gene has CDR1 SGHKS and CDR2 YYEKEE (reference sequence). The CDR3 sequence: CASSRAGSNQPQHF. The CDR3 DNA sequence: TGTGCCAGCAGCCGGGCGGGGAGCAATCAGCCCCAGCATTTT.

The chain links TRBV5-1 to TRBJ2-3, with D possibly matching TRBD1 (6 bases). Germline V gene data show CDR1 as SGHRS and CDR2 as YFSETQ. This CDR3 spans 15 amino acids. V was pared by 4 bases and J by 6 bases, with 18 bases between. In DNA, the CDR3 is TGCGCCAGCAGCCACGAACTCCCAGGGGCGGATACGCAGTATTTT. This sequence encodes CASSHELPGADTQYF.

This clone has just one count. The genes are TRBV21-1 and TRBJ1-2; the listed D gene, TRBD1, was not tested against the DNA. TRBV21-1 is noted as a pseudogene. There are 16 residues in the CDR3. The CDR3 region has the DNA TGTGCCAGCACCTCCCAGGCGGACACACCGAACTATGGCTACACCTTC. Translation gives CASTSQADTPNYGYTF.

This clone was seen a few times. V and J are TRBV24-1 and TRBJ1-2; D uncertain. V gave up 3 bases and J gave up 8 bases, with 15 bases separating them. CDR3 length: 14 amino acids. CDR1 KGHDR and CDR2 SFDVKD come from the germline V gene. CDR3 protein: CATSDLRYFGGYTF. The DNA of the CDR3 is TGTGCCACCAGTGATCTACGTTACTTCGGGGGCTACACCTTC.